A single sample gave rise to the 23 T cell receptor beta chains below, sequenced in a study of cytomegalovirus exposure and HLA in healthy donors. PCR used 60 Vbeta primers and 13 Jbeta primers. The repertoire was sequenced with immunoSEQ multiplex PCR; TCRdb's copy has only in-frame clones and lacks some. The data contain about 140,000 clones, roughly 86% of them seen just once; the ten biggest clones take up around 0.5%. The sample was PBMCs. The receptors were sampled from a woman between 35 and 50 years old in good health and CMV-seronegative.

The chain couples TRBV6-6 to TRBJ2-7; maybe TRBD2 (7 bases). V was pared by 2 bases and J by 7 bases, with 21 bases between. There are 16 residues in the CDR3. CDR1 is MNHNY and CDR2 is SVGAGI in the germline V gene (reference sequence). The CDR3 DNA is TGTGCCAGCAGTTACATCGTCTTCGGGGGGCGAGGGGAGCAGTACTTC. Encoded protein: CASSYIVFGGRGEQYF.

The chain recombines TRBV9 with TRBJ2-1, with 8 bases fitting TRBD1. This CDR3 comprises 14 residues. V lost 0 bases, J lost 10 bases, and 6 bases stayed unmatched. Germline CDR1 reads SGDLS; CDR2 reads YYNGEE. The CDR3 here is CASSVGTGGLEQFF. CDR3 sequence (DNA): TGTGCCAGCAGCGTAGGAACAGGGGGTTTGGAGCAGTTCTTC. The variable domain in full, with the rest retrieved from reference TRBV9 and TRBJ2-1, is DSGVTQTPKHLITATGQRVTLRCSPRSGDLSVYWYQQSLDQGLQFLIQYYNGEERAKGNILERFSAQQFPDLHSELNLSSLELGDSALYFCASSVGTGGLEQFFGPGTRLTVL.

Only one count was recorded for this clone. The genes are TRBV21-1 and TRBJ2-7; the DNA was not compared with TRBD1, the D call given in the table. TRBV21-1 counts as a pseudogene. The CDR3 covers 15 residues. CDR3 DNA: TGTGCCAGCAGCAAAGAAAGGACAGTTCCCTACGAGCAGTACTTC. It encodes CASSKERTVPYEQYF.

A word on this clone: A junction end diverges from the germline sequence, so it may reflect a read error. The genes are TRBV7-9 and TRBJ2-1; perhaps TRBD1 as D (6 bases). Germline-derived CDR1 and CDR2 are SEHNR and FQNEAQ (reference sequence). CDR3 size: 13 residues. This chain's CDR3 is CSSSSGHTNEQFF. CDR3 in DNA: TGTTCCAGCAGCTCGGGACACACAAATGAGCAGTTCTTC.

This clone was observed a handful of times. J is TRBJ2-2 and V is TRBV5-4, with D perhaps matching TRBD1 (5 bases). This CDR3 contains 15 residues. Germline V gene lookup returns CDR1 SGHNT and CDR2 YYREEE (reference sequence). Trimming removed 0 bases at V and 5 bases at J, with 11 bases between. The DNA of the CDR3 is TGTGCCAGCAGCTTGGGCCAGGGTGGGACCGGGGAGCTGTTTTTT. It is translated as CASSLGQGGTGELFF.

This clone was observed a few times. The chain recombines TRBV10-3 with TRBJ2-7; a possible D gene is TRBD1 (7 bases). Deletions cut 3 bases from V and 4 bases from J, with 13 bases between. The length of the CDR3 is 14 residues. The V gene's germline CDR1 is ENHRY and CDR2 SYGVKD. In nucleotides, the CDR3 is TGTGCCATCAGTGAAGGAGGGGGCAAGTACGAGCAGTACTTC. Protein product: CAISEGGGKYEQYF.

The V gene is TRBV7-9, the J gene TRBJ1-3, with no clear D. The V gene lost 5 bases and the J gene lost 0 bases, with 8 bases spanning the gap. The CDR3 totals 14 residues. Germline V lookup: CDR1 SEHNR, CDR2 FQNEAQ (reference sequence). In DNA form, the CDR3 reads TGTGCCAGCAGCCAACAGTCCTCTGGAAACACCATATATTTT. Encoded protein: CASSQQSSGNTIYF.

This chain joins TRBV4-3 and TRBJ2-1, with D possibly TRBD2 on 6 matching bases. Germline values: CDR1 LGHNA, CDR2 YSLEER. Trimming took 1 base from V and 0 from J, leaving 13 bases between them. This CDR3 has 17 amino acids. The CDR3 DNA follows: TGCGCCAGCAGCCAAGGTAGCGGCCCGAGCTCCTACAATGAGCAGTTCTTC. The encoded protein is CASSQGSGPSSYNEQFF.

This chain joins TRBV6-5 and TRBJ2-7; D is unclear. V lost 0 bases to trimming and J lost 3 bases, with 12 bases between them. Germline-derived CDR1 and CDR2 are MNHEY and SVGAGI. The CDR3 spans 15 residues. The CDR3 DNA reads TGTGCCAGCAGTTACTCGCCCGACACGTACTACGAGCAGTACTTC. It specifies CASSYSPDTYYEQYF.

This clone was seen a few times. The chain carries TRBV5-4 and TRBJ1-5, with no clear D. The germline V gene encodes CDR1 SGHNT and CDR2 YYREEE (reference sequence). The CDR3 is 13 residues long. V was shortened by 4 bases and J by 5 bases, with 10 bases between the two germline ends. The chain's CDR3 is CASSKGTDQPQHF. The CDR3, as DNA: TGTGCCAGCAGCAAAGGTACAGATCAGCCCCAGCATTTT. The full variable domain, its missing parts supplied by reference TRBV5-4 and TRBJ1-5, is ETGVTQSPTHLIKTRGQQVTLRCSSQSGHNTVSWYQQALGQGPQFIFQYYREEENGRGNFPPRFSGLQFPNYSSELNVNALELDDSALYLCASSKGTDQPQHFGDGTRLSIL.

In this sample, this clone turned up once. The chain carries TRBV27 and TRBJ2-7; D might be TRBD2 (5 bases). V was pared by 7 bases and J by 7 bases, with 20 bases between. This CDR3 has 14 residues. CDR1 and CDR2 (germline): MNHEY, SMNVEV (reference sequence). The CDR3 here is CASTITPTGYEQYF. The CDR3 DNA reads TGTGCCAGCACCATTACACCAACGGGGTATGAGCAGTACTTC.

V is TRBV7-9 and J is TRBJ2-1; weak D call: TRBD2 (6 bases). The CDR3 is 15 amino acids. CDR1 SEHNR and CDR2 FQNEAQ come from the germline V gene (reference sequence). The germline V and J ends were trimmed by 2 bases and 2 bases, with 10 bases remaining between them. In DNA, the CDR3 is TGTGCCAGCAGCTTATTTCGCGGGACCTACAATGAGCAGTTCTTC. The encoded protein is CASSLFRGTYNEQFF. Looking up the rest from reference TRBV7-9 and TRBJ2-1 gives the full variable domain: DTGVSQNPRHKITKRGQNVTFRCDPISEHNRLYWYRQTLGQGPEFLTYFQNEAQLEKSRLLSDRFSAERPKGSFSTLEIQRTEQGDSAMYLCASSLFRGTYNEQFFGPGTRLTVL.

In DNA, the CDR3 is TGTGCCAGCAGCTCAAGACGGGGCTACAATGAGCAGTTCTTC. Translation gives CASSSRRGYNEQFF. The chain carries TRBV11-3 and TRBJ2-1, with D possibly being TRBD2 (5 bases). Trimming removed 4 bases from V and 3 bases from J, with 10 bases in between. The CDR3 has 14 residues. Germline CDR1 reads SGHNT; CDR2 reads YENEEA.

This clone was observed once. Sequence at one end of the junction differs from germline and may be a read error. The chain links TRBV7-9 to TRBJ1-1, with D possibly TRBD1 on 6 matching bases. There are 12 residues in the CDR3. Per the germline V gene, CDR1 is SEHNR and CDR2 is FQNEAQ (reference sequence). This CDR3 reads CSSRPDSTEAFF. CDR3 sequence (DNA): TGTTCCAGCAGACCGGACAGCACTGAAGCTTTCTTT. Based on the CDR3 plus reference TRBV7-9 and TRBJ1-1, the full variable domain is DTGVSQNPRHKITKRGQNVTFRCDPISEHNRLYWYRQTLGQGPEFLTYFQNEAQLEKSRLLSDRFSAERPKGSFSTLEIQRTEQGDSAMYLCSSRPDSTEAFFGQGTRLTVV.

The V and J genes are TRBV9 and TRBJ2-5, with a possible D match to TRBD1 (5 bases). V lost 1 base and J lost 3, with 13 bases in between. CDR1 and CDR2 from the germline V gene are SGDLS and YYNGEE. The CDR3 is 15 amino acids. As DNA, the CDR3 is TGTGCCAGCAGCGTATCCCCACAGGCCAAAGAGACCCAGTACTTC. Residues: CASSVSPQAKETQYF. Full variable domain (missing parts from reference TRBV9 and TRBJ2-5): DSGVTQTPKHLITATGQRVTLRCSPRSGDLSVYWYQQSLDQGLQFLIQYYNGEERAKGNILERFSAQQFPDLHSELNLSSLELGDSALYFCASSVSPQAKETQYFGPGTRLLVL.

This chain joins TRBV7-9 and TRBJ2-1; TRBD2 matches at 10 bases. This CDR3 region has 18 residues. Germline CDR1 SEHNR, CDR2 FQNEAQ (reference sequence). J lost 2 bases, V lost 0 bases, and 7 bases had no gene match. This chain's CDR3 is CASSLAAASGSTYNEQFF. CDR3 bases: TGTGCCAGCAGCTTAGCGGCGGCTAGCGGGAGTACCTACAATGAGCAGTTCTTC.

The CDR3 spells CASSPRLVGTDTQYF. CDR3 coding DNA: TGCGCCAGCAGTCCGAGACTAGTGGGCACAGATACGCAGTATTTT. V usage is TRBV10-2 and J usage is TRBJ2-3; D possibly corresponds to TRBD2 (6 bases). Germline V CDR1 and CDR2: WSHSY, SAAADI. Trimming took off 5 bases at V and 1 base at J, with 13 bases between the two ends. The CDR3 is 15 residues long.

This chain links TRBV7-9 with TRBJ1-2, with D uncertain. The CDR3 is 13 residues long. Trimming removed 2 bases at V and 2 bases at J, with 6 bases between. Germline V gives CDR1 SEHNR, CDR2 FQNEAQ (reference sequence). As DNA, the CDR3 is TGTGCCAGCAGCTTAACACAGAACTATGGCTACACCTTC. It codes for CASSLTQNYGYTF.

CDR3 region: CASSFDRASEKLFF. The CDR3 DNA follows: TGTGCCAGCAGTTTCGACAGGGCAAGTGAAAAACTGTTTTTT. The rearrangement uses TRBV6-1 and TRBJ1-4, with TRBD1 matching over 7 bases. The CDR3 loop spans 14 amino acids. V was clipped by 5 bases and J by 7 bases; unmatched bases: 7. The germline gives CDR1 MNHNS, CDR2 SASEGT.

This clone is a singleton in its sample. The gene calls are TRBV4-1 and TRBJ2-3; 7 bases are a match to TRBD1. Trimming removed 4 bases from V and 0 bases from J; junction bases left unmatched: 7. Germline CDR1 reads MGHRA; CDR2 reads YSYEKL. The CDR3 consists of 16 residues. CDR3: CASSLGDRFSTDTQYF. The CDR3 DNA reads TGCGCCAGCAGCCTCGGGGACAGATTTAGCACAGATACGCAGTATTTT.

This chain uses TRBV10-3 with TRBJ1-2, with TRBD1 as a possible D gene (6 bases). Germline V lookup: CDR1 ENHRY, CDR2 SYGVKD. This CDR3 is 13 amino acids long. V was pared by 3 bases and J by 6 bases, with 11 bases between. The CDR3 bases are TGTGCCATCAGTGACAGGGGAGAAGATGGCTACACCTTC. The encoded protein is CAISDRGEDGYTF.

As to this clone: One end of the junction varies from germline; a read error may be responsible. V gene TRBV7-7 combines with J gene TRBJ2-7; 7 bases agree with TRBD2. Germline assignment: CDR1 SSHAT and CDR2 FNYEAQ (reference sequence). This CDR3 is 14 amino acids long. CDR3 amino acids: CASSLERDSYEQYF. CDR3 DNA: TGTGCTAGCAGCTTGGAGCGGGACTCATACGAGCAGTACTTC.

The chain uses TRBV19 and TRBJ2-7, with 10 bases that match TRBD1. V lost 9 bases to trimming and J lost 5 bases; unmatched junction nucleotides: 7. This CDR3 spans 13 amino acids. CDR1 and CDR2 from the germline V gene are LNHDA and SQIVND (reference sequence). CDR3 amino acids: CASHRTGGHEQYF. The CDR3 DNA reads TGTGCCAGCCATAGGACAGGGGGGCACGAGCAGTACTTC.